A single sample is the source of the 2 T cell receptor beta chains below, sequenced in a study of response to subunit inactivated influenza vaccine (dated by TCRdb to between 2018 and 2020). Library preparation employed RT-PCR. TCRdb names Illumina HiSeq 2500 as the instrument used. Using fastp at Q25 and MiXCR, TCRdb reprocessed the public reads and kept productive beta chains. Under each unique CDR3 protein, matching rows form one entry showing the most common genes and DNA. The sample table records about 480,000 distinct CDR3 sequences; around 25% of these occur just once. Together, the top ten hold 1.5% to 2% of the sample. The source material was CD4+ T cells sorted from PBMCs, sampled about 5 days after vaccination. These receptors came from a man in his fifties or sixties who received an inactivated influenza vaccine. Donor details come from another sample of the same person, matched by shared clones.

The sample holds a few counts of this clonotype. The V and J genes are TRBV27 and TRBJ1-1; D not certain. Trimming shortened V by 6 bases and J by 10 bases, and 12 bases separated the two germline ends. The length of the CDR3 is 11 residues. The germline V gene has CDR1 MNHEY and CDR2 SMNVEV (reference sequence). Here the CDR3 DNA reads TGTGCCAGCAGCGGACGGAGGGTAGCTTTCTTT. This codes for CASSGRRVAFF.

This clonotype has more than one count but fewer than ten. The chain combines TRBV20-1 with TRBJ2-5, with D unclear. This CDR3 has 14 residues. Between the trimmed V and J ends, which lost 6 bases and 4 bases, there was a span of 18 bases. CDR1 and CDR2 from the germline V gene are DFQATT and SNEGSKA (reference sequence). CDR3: CSAPAANNRETQYF. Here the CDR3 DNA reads TGCAGTGCCCCTGCGGCCAATAACAGAGAGACCCAGTACTTC.